This T cell receptor beta chain originates from a study of blood T cells in healthy people across ages. Study-wide findings and caveats: Roughly linear age-related decline in beta diversity appeared, significant by age around 40. Comparison with aged donors showed that long-lived donors had more naive CD4+ cells and higher diversity.

Healthy individuals of Caucasian origin from Russia, aged about 6 to 90, served as donors. Per sample, no less than 5 micrograms of total RNA were extracted. A remark on this clonotype: Its antigen is unidentified.

A second PCR, run for roughly 7 to 12 cycles, used a sample-barcoded 5' primer plus a J-beta primer mix. TCRdb ran MiXCR on the 5' RACE reads and lists one entry per CDR3 protein. Of 850,000 to 1,300,000 distinct CDR3 sequences detected, 40% to 50% appear once; the ten largest clones hold approximately 17%. CDR1 and CDR2 from the germline V gene are SNHLY and FYNNEI. The V gene lost 3 bases and the J gene lost 5 bases, with 17 bases spanning the gap. CDR3 length equals 15 residues. Sequencing used blood. The chain couples TRBV2 to TRBJ2-7, with D perhaps given as TRBD1 or TRBD2 (6 bases each). This clonotype originated in a woman aged 55-70 years in good health. The CDR3 sequence is CASSDSGAGYDEQYF. CDR3 nucleotides: TGTGCCAGCAGTGACTCGGGGGCGGGTTATGACGAGCAGTACTTC.